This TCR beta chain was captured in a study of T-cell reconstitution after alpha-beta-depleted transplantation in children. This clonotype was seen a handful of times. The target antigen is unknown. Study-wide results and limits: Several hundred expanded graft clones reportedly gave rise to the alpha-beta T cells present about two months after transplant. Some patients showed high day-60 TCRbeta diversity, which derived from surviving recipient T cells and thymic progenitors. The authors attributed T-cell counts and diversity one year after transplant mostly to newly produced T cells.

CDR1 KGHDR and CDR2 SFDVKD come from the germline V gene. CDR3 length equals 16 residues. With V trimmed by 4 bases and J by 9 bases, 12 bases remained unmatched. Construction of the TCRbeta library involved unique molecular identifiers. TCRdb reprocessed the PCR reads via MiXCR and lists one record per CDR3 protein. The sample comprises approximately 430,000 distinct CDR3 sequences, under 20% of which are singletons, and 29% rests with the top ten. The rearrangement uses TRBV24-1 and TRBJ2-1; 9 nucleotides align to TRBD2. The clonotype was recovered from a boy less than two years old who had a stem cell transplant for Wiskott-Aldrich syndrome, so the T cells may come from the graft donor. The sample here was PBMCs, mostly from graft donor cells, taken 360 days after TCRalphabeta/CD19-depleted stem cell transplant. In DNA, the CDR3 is TGTGCCACCAGTGACATAACCGGGACTAGCTTCGGTGAGCAGTTCTTC. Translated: CATSDITGTSFGEQFF.